Described below is a single T cell receptor beta chain sequence and its context. This specimen belongs to a study of early T cells in non-severe SARS-CoV-2 infection. Study at large: Chains from this unsorted whole-blood bulk RNA could not be paired.

Trimming shortened V by 6 bases and J by 6 bases, and 17 bases separated the two germline ends. This CDR3 has 13 residues. Germline CDR1 SQVTM, CDR2 ANQGSEA. Individual cDNA molecules each received unique molecular identifiers attached to them. One entry per CDR3 protein, called by TCRdb with MiXCR from the 5' RACE reads. The table records tens of thousands of distinct CDR3 sequences, more than 12% of them present only once. This chain uses TRBV29-1 with TRBJ1-1; D is undetermined. Sequenced: whole blood. The sequence was collected from an adult who was a healthcare worker with PCR-confirmed SARS-CoV-2 infection or an uninfected control (not recorded which). The CDR3 nucleotides read TGCAGCGTCCACGACTGGGATCTAGCTGAAGCTTTCTTT. Translation gives CSVHDWDLAEAFF. Based on the CDR3 plus reference TRBV29-1 and TRBJ1-1, the full variable domain is SAVISQKPSRDICQRGTSLTIQCQVDSQVTMMFWYRQQPGQSLTLIATANQGSEATYESGFVIDKFPISRPNLTFSTLTVSNMSPEDSSIYLCSVHDWDLAEAFFGQGTRLTVV.